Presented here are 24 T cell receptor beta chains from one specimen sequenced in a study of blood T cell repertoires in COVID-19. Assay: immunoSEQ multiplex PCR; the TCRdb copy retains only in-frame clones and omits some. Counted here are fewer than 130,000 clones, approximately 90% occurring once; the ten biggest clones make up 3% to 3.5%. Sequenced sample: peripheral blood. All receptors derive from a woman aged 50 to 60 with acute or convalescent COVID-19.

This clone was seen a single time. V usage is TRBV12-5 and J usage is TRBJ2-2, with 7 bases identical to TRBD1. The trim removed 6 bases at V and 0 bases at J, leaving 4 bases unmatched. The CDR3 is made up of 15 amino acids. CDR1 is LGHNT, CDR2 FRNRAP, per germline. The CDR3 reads CASGFDRANTGELFF. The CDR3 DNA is TGTGCTAGTGGATTTGACAGGGCGAACACCGGGGAGCTGTTTTTT.

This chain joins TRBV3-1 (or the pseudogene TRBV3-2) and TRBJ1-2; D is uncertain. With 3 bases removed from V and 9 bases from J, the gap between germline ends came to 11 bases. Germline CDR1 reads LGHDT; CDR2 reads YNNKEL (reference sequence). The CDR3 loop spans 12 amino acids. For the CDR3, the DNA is TGTGCCAGCAGCCAGGCCGCCGGGAGCTACACCTTC. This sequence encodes CASSQAAGSYTF.

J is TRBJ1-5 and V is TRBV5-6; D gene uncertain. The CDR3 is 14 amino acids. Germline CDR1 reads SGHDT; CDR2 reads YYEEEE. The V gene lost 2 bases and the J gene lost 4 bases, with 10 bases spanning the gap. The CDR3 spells CASSFRGSNQPQHF. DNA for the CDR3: TGTGCCAGCAGCTTCCGGGGTTCGAATCAGCCCCAGCATTTT.

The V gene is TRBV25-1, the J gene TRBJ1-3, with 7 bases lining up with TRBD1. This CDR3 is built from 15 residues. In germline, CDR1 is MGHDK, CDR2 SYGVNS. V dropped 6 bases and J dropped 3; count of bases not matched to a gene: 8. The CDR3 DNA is TGTGCCAGCAGACAGGGGCCCGCGGATGGAAACACCATATATTTT. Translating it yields CASRQGPADGNTIYF.

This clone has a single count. The chain's CDR3 is CASSPTGANTGELFF. The CDR3 region has the DNA TGTGCCAGCAGCCCGACAGGGGCGAACACCGGGGAGCTGTTTTTT. The rearrangement links TRBV7-9 to TRBJ2-2; 8 nucleotides match TRBD1. Germline-derived CDR1 and CDR2 are SEHNR and FQNEAQ (reference sequence). The ends lost 5 bases at V and 0 bases at J; junction bases unmatched: 2. The CDR3 totals 15 residues.

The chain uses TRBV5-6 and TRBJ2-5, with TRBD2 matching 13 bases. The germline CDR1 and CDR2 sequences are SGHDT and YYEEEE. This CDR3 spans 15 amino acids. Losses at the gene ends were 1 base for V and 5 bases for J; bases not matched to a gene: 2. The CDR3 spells CASSLMTSGRETQYF. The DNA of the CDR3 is TGTGCCAGCAGCTTGATGACTAGCGGGAGGGAGACCCAGTACTTC.

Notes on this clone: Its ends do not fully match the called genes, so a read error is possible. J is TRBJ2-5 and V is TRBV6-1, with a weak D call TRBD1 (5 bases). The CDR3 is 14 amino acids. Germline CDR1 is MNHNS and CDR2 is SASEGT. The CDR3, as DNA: TGTGCCAGCAGGGAAGGCCAGGGACAAGAGACCCAGTACTTC. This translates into CASREGQGQETQYF.

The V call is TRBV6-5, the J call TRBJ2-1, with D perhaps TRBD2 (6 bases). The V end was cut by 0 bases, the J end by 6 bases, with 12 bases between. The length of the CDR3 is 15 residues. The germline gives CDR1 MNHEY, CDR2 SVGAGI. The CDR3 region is CASSYSTGTFNEQFF. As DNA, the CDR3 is TGTGCCAGCAGTTACTCGACCGGGACTTTCAATGAGCAGTTCTTC.

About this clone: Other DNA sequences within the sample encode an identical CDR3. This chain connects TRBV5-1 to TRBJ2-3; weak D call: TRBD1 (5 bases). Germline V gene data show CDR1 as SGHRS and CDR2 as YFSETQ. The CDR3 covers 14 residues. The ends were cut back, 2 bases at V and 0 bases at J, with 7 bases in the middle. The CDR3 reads CASSLGDSTDTQYF. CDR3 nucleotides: TGCGCCAGCAGCTTAGGGGATAGCACAGATACGCAGTATTTT. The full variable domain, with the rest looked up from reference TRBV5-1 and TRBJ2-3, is KAGVTQTPRYLIKTRGQQVTLSCSPISGHRSVSWYQQTPGQGLQFLFEYFSETQRNKGNFPGRFSGRQFSNSRSEMNVSTLELGDSALYLCASSLGDSTDTQYFGPGTRLTVL.

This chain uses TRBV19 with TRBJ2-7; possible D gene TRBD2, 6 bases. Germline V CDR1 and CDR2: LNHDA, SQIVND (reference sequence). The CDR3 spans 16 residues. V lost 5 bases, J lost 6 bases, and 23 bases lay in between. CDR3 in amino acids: CASSPEMGRRSSEQYF. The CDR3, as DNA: TGTGCCAGTAGTCCAGAGATGGGGAGGCGGTCGAGCGAGCAGTACTTC.

CDR3 amino acids: CASTWTSNEQFF. The CDR3 bases are TGTGCCAGCACCTGGACTAGCAATGAGCAGTTCTTC. The chain employs TRBV28 and TRBJ2-1; the match to TRBD2 covers 7 bases. This CDR3 comprises 12 residues. CDR1 is MDHEN and CDR2 is SYDVKM in the germline V gene. The ends lost 7 bases at V and 6 bases at J; junction bases unmatched: 3.

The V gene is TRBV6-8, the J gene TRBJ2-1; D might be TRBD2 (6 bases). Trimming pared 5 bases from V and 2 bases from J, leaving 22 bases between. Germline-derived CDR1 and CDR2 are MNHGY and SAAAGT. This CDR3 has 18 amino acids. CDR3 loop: CASSRPLCPEGPYNEQFF. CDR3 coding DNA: TGTGCCAGCAGTCGCCCCCTCTGTCCGGAGGGCCCCTACAATGAGCAGTTCTTC.

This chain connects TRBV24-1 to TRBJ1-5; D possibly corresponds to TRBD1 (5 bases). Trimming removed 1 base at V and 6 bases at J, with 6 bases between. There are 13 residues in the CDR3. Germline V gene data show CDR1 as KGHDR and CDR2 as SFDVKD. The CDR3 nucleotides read TGTGCCACCAGTGATTTTGGGGCTCAGCCCCAGCATTTT. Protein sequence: CATSDFGAQPQHF.

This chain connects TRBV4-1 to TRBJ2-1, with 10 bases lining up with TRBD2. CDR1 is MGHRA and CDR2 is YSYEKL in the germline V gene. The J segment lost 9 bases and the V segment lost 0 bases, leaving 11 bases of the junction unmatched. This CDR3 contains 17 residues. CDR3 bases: TGCGCCAGCAGCCAAGAGCTCGGTGCTAGCGGGAGACCTGAGCAGTTCTTC. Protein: CASSQELGASGRPEQFF.

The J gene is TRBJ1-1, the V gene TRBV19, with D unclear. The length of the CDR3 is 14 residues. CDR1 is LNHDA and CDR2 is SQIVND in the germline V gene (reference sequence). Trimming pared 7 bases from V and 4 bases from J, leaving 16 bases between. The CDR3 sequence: CASIDPPGGTEAFF. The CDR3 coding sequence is TGTGCCAGTATTGATCCTCCCGGCGGCACTGAAGCTTTCTTT.

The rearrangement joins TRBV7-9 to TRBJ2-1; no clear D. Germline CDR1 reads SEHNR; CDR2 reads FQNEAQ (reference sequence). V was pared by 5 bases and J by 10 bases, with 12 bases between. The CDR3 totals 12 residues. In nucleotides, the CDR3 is TGTGCCAGCAGCCTAGGGTCGGAGGAGCAGTTCTTC. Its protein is CASSLGSEEQFF. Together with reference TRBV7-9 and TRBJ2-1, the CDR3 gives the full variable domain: DTGVSQNPRHKITKRGQNVTFRCDPISEHNRLYWYRQTLGQGPEFLTYFQNEAQLEKSRLLSDRFSAERPKGSFSTLEIQRTEQGDSAMYLCASSLGSEEQFFGPGTRLTVL.

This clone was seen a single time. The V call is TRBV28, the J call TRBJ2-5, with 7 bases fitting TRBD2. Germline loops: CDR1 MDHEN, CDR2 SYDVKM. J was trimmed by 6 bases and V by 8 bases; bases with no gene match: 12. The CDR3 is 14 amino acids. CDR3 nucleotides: TGTGCCAGCCAAGGGGCTGGGGGGGAAAAGACCCAGTACTTC. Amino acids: CASQGAGGEKTQYF.

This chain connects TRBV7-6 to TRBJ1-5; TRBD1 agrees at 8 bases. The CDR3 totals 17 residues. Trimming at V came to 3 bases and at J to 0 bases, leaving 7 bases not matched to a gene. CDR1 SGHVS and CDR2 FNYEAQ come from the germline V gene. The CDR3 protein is CASSFWTGSDSNQPQHF. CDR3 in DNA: TGTGCCAGCAGCTTTTGGACAGGGTCAGATAGCAATCAGCCCCAGCATTTT.

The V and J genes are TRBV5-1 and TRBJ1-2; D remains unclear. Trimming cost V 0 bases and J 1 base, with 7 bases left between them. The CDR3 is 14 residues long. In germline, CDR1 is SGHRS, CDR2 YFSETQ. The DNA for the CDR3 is TGCGCCAGCAGCTTGGATGGCGGTAACTATGGCTACACCTTC. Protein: CASSLDGGNYGYTF.

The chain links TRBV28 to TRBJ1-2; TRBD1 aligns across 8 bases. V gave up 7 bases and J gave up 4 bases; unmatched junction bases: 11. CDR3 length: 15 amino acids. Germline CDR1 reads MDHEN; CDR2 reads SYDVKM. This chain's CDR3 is CASITGGAFGYGYTF. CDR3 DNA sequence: TGTGCCAGCATCACAGGGGGGGCCTTTGGCTATGGCTACACCTTC.

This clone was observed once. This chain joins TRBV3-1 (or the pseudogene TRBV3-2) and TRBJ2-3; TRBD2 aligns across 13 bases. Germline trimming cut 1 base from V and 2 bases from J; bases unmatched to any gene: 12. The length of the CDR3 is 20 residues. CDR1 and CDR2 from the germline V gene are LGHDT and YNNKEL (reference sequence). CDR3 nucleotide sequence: TGTGCCAGCAGCCAAGGCACCACGCGACTAGCGGGAGGACCCACAGATACGCAGTATTTT. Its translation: CASSQGTTRLAGGPTDTQYF.

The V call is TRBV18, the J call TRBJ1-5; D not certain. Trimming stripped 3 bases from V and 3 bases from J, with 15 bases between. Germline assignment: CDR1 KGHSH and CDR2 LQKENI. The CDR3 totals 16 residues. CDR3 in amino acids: CASSPVTGRTNQPQHF. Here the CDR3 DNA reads TGTGCCAGCTCACCGGTTACGGGGAGGACCAATCAGCCCCAGCATTTT.

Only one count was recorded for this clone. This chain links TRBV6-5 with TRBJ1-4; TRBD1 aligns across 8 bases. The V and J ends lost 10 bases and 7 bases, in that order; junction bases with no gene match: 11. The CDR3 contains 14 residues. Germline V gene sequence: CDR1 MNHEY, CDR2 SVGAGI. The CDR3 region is CATAGAGGGEKLFF. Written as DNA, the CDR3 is TGTGCCACCGCCGGGGCAGGGGGCGGTGAAAAACTGTTTTTT.

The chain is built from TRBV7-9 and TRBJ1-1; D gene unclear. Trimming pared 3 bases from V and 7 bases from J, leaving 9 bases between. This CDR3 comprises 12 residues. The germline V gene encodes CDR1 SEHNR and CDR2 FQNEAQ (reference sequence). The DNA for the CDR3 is TGTGCCAGCAGCTTGATGAGCGGTGAAGCTTTCTTT. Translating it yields CASSLMSGEAFF.